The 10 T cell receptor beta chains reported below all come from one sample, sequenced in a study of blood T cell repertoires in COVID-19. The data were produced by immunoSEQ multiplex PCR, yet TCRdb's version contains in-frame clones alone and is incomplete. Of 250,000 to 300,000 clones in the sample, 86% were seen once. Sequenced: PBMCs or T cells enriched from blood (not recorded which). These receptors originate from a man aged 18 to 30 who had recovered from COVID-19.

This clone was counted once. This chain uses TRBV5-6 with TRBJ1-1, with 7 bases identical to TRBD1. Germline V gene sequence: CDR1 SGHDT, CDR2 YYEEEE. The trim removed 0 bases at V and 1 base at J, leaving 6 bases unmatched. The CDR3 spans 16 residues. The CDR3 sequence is CASSLGDRLWNTEAFF. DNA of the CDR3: TGTGCCAGCAGCTTGGGGGACAGATTGTGGAACACTGAAGCTTTCTTT.

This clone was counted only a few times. This CDR3 is CASSSIGGTDTQYF. In DNA, the CDR3 is TGTGCCAGCAGCTCCATAGGGGGCACAGATACGCAGTATTTT. The chain is built from TRBV7-3 and TRBJ2-3; D might be TRBD1 (5 bases). V was clipped by 4 bases and J by 1 base, with 9 bases between them. This CDR3 comprises 14 residues. Germline V lookup: CDR1 SGHTA, CDR2 FQGTGA.

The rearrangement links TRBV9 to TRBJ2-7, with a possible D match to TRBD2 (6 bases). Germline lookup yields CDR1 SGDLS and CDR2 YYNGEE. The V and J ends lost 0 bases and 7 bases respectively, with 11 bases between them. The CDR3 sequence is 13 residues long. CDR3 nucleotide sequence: TGTGCCAGCAGCGTAGGCTGGGGGACTGAGCAGTACTTC. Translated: CASSVGWGTEQYF.

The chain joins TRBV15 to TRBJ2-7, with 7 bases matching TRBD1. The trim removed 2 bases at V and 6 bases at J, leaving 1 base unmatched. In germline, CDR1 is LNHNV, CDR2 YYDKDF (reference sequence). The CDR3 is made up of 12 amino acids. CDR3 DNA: TGTGCCACCAGCAGACCAGGGGGCGAGCAGTACTTC. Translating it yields CATSRPGGEQYF.

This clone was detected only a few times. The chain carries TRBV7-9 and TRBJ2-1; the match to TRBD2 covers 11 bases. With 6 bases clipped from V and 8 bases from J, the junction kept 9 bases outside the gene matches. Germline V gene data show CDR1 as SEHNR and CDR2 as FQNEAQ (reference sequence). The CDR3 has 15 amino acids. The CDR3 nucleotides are TGTGCCAGCAGTCTTAGCGGGAGGGGGCGGGATGAGCAGTTCTTC. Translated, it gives CASSLSGRGRDEQFF.

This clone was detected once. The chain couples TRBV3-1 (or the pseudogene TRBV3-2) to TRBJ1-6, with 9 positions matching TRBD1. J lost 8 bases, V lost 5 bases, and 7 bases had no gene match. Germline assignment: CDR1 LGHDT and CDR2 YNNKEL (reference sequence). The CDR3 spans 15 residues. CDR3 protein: CASSFGTGSDSPLHF. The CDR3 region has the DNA TGTGCCAGCAGCTTTGGGACAGGGTCAGATTCACCCCTCCACTTT.

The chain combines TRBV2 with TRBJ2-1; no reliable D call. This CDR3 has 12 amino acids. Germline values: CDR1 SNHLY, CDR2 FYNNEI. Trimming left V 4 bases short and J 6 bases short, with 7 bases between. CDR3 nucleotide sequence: TGTGCCAGCAGTGTTTTCAGCAATGAGCAGTTCTTC. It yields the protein CASSVFSNEQFF. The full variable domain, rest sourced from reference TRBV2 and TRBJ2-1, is EPEVTQTPSHQVTQMGQEVILRCVPISNHLYFYWYRQILGQKVEFLVSFYNNEISEKSEIFDDQFSVERPDGSNFTLKIRSTKLEDSAMYFCASSVFSNEQFFGPGTRLTVL.

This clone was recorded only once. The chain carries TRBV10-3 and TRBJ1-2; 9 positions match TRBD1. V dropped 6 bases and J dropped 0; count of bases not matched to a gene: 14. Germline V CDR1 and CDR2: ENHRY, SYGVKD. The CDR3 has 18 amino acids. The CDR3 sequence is CAIRPGQGSDGANYGYTF. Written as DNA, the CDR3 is TGTGCCATCAGACCGGGACAGGGTTCTGATGGAGCTAACTATGGCTACACCTTC.

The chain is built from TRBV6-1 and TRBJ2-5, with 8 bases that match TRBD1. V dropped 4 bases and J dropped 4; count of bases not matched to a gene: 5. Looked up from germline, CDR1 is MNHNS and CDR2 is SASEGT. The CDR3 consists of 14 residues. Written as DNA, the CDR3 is TGTGCCAGCAGTGCAGCAACAGGGGGAGAGACCCAGTACTTC. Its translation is CASSAATGGETQYF.

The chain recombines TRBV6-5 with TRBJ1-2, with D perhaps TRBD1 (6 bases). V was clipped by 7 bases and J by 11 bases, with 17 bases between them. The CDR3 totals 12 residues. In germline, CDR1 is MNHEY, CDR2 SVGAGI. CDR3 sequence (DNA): TGTGCCAGCACCGACCCTTACAGGGTTTACACCTTC. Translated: CASTDPYRVYTF.